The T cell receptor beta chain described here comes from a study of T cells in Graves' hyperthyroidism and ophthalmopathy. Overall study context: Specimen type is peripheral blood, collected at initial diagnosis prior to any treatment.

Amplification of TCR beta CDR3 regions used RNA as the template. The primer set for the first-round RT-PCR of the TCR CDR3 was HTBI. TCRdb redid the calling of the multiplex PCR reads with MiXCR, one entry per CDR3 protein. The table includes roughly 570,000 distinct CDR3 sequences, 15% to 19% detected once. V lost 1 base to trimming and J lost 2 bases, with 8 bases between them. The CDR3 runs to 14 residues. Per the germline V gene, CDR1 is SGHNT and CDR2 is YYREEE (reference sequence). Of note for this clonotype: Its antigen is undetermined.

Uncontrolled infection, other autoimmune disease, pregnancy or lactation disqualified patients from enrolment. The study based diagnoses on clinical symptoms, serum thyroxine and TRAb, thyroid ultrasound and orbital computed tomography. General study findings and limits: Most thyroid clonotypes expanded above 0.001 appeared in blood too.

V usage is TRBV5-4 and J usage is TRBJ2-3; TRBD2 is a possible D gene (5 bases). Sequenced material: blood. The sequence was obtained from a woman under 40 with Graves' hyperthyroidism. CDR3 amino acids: CASSLTRFTDTQYF. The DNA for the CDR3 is TGTGCCAGCAGCTTGACTAGATTCACAGATACGCAGTATTTT.